A single sample gave rise to the 5 T cell receptor beta chains below, sequenced in a study of blood T cell repertoires in COVID-19. Repertoires were generated with immunoSEQ multiplex PCR, while TCRdb's copy carries only in-frame clones and drops some. Seen here are over 400,000 clones, about nine tenths observed once, and the top ten hold approximately 1.5%. The sequenced material came from peripheral blood. Receptors originate from a woman aged 25 to 39 with active or convalescent COVID-19.

The V call is TRBV19, the J call TRBJ1-4, with 7 positions matching TRBD1. Germline CDR1 and CDR2: LNHDA and SQIVND (reference sequence). With V trimmed by 6 bases and J by 2 bases, 3 bases remained unmatched. The CDR3 has 14 residues. The CDR3 bases are TGTGCCAGTAGCCAACAGGGGACTAATGAAAAACTGTTTTTT. Its protein product is CASSQQGTNEKLFF. The full variable domain, its missing parts supplied by reference TRBV19 and TRBJ1-4, is DGGITQSPKYLFRKEGQNVTLSCEQNLNHDAMYWYRQDPGQGLRLIYYSQIVNDFQKGDIAEGYSVSREKKESFPLTVTSAQKNPTAFYLCASSQQGTNEKLFFGSGTQLSVL.

The chain uses TRBV19 and TRBJ1-5; TRBD1 matches 9 bases. J was trimmed by 2 bases and V by 6 bases; bases with no gene match: 5. The CDR3 spans 15 residues. Germline loops: CDR1 LNHDA, CDR2 SQIVND (reference sequence). The CDR3 DNA follows: TGTGCCAGTAGCACCGACAGGGGGGGCAATCAGCCCCAGCATTTT. The encoded protein is CASSTDRGGNQPQHF.

The V call is TRBV20-1, the J call TRBJ2-1, with 7 nucleotides matching TRBD2. The V gene's germline CDR1 is DFQATT and CDR2 SNEGSKA (reference sequence). This CDR3 has 14 amino acids. V lost 3 bases, J lost 4 bases, and 6 bases stayed unmatched. CDR3 DNA: TGCAGTGCTAGTACTCAGCGGGGATACAATGAGCAGTTCTTC. Protein sequence: CSASTQRGYNEQFF.

The chain has TRBV6-1 and TRBJ1-4; D gene uncertain. The V gene lost 1 base and the J gene lost 0 bases, with 12 bases spanning the gap. The length of the CDR3 is 17 residues. CDR1 MNHNS and CDR2 SASEGT come from the germline V gene. The CDR3 DNA follows: TGTGCCAGCAGTGAAGAACCGCTAGTTGCAACTAATGAAAAACTGTTTTTT. It encodes CASSEEPLVATNEKLFF.

The V call is TRBV3-1 (or the pseudogene TRBV3-2), the J call TRBJ1-2, with D uncertain. This CDR3 has 15 amino acids. Trimming left V 1 base short and J 3 bases short, with 12 bases between. In germline, CDR1 is LGHDT, CDR2 YNNKEL (reference sequence). The CDR3 nucleotides read TGTGCCAGCAGCCAAGCTGGCGGCTCAGACTATGGCTACACCTTC. Translated: CASSQAGGSDYGYTF.